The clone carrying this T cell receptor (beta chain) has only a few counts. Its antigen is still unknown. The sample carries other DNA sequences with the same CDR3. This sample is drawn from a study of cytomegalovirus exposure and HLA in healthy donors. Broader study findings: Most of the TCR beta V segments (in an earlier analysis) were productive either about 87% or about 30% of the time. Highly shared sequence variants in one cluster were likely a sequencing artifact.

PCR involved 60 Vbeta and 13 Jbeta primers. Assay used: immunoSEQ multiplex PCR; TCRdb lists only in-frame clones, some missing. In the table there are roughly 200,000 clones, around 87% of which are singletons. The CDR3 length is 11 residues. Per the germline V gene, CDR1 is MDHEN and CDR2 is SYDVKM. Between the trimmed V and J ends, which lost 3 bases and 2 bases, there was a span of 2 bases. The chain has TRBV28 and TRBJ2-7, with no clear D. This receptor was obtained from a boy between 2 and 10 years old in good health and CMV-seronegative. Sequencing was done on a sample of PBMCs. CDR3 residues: CASSFAYEQYF. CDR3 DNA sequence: TGTGCCAGCAGTTTCGCCTACGAGCAGTACTTC.